A selection of T cell receptor beta chains follows, all from one sample in a study of blood T cell repertoires in COVID-19. Assay used: immunoSEQ multiplex PCR; TCRdb lists only in-frame clones, some missing. The data show about 200,000 clones, approximately 84% seen once. Input material: PBMCs or T cells enriched from blood (not recorded which). The receptors shown here come from a man between 40 and 49 years old who had recovered from COVID-19. The conserved cysteine and the conserved F or W are not part of the CDR3 here.

CDR3	V	J
ASSPSLAGAYNEQF	TRBV7-2	TRBJ2-1
ASSLIRRSVEQY	TRBV11-2	TRBJ2-7
AWGGEVNTGELF	TRBV30	TRBJ2-2
ASRLGGGEKLF	TRBV3-1/TRBV3-2	TRBJ1-4
AGAEGAYGTQY	TRBV7-6	TRBJ2-5
ASSVGSGPDTDTQY	TRBV9	TRBJ2-3
SVETATGLDNEQF	TRBV29-1	TRBJ2-1
ASSSGGVNTGELF	TRBV28	TRBJ2-2
ASSLPGTDEAF	TRBV18	TRBJ1-1
ATSSRMSSLTNEQF	TRBV24-1	TRBJ2-1
ASSVGLAGGPREQF	TRBV9	TRBJ2-1
ASRPGQKSTYEQY	TRBV6-5	TRBJ2-7
ASSGLESQETQY	TRBV9	TRBJ2-5
ASSPLETGIYEQY	TRBV18	TRBJ2-7
SETGGLSNYGYT	TRBV29-1	TRBJ1-2
ASSSQGVNRNTIY	TRBV14	TRBJ1-3
AWSVQGSPAAGNTIY	TRBV30	TRBJ1-3
ASSIDRANQPQH	TRBV27	TRBJ1-5
ASSFAGTSTDTQY	TRBV28	TRBJ2-3
ATRAAGYNEQF	TRBV28	TRBJ2-1
ASSSLGGNTGELF	TRBV11-2	TRBJ2-2
ASSEWASALH	TRBV19	TRBJ1-6
ASSQLTSGYGELF	TRBV28	TRBJ2-2
ASSPFGTGELF	TRBV5-1	TRBJ2-2
ASSRGGYGDYEQY	TRBV14	TRBJ2-7
ASSLAVGVGEAF	TRBV5-1	TRBJ1-1
ASSPGREYSPLH	TRBV18	TRBJ1-6
ASSQTTGEQPQH	TRBV18	TRBJ1-5
ASSWDRSGGYT	TRBV5-1	TRBJ1-2
ASAPPRDSNIQY	TRBV14	TRBJ2-4
ASRLDGNQPQH	TRBV19	TRBJ1-5
ASSPSPGINNSPLH	TRBV18	TRBJ1-6
ASSLGWLAGGYQETQY	TRBV7-2	TRBJ2-5
ASKRTGGLTGELF	TRBV2	TRBJ2-2
ASSTTRSGSSYNEQF	TRBV9	TRBJ2-1
ASRGTGNQPQH	TRBV12-3/TRBV12-4	TRBJ1-5
ASSSIGTSGGAHEQF	TRBV7-6	TRBJ2-1
ASSVDGHRNTEAF	TRBV9	TRBJ1-1
ASSDYRVWTQY	TRBV9	TRBJ2-3
ASSGGMTSGDYNEQF	TRBV3-1/TRBV3-2	TRBJ2-1
ASSQFSSPLH	TRBV3-1/TRBV3-2	TRBJ1-6
ASSFSYRGQEQPQH	TRBV27	TRBJ1-5
ASCHRYEQY	TRBV28	TRBJ2-7
ASSPRYSSSTDTQY	TRBV19	TRBJ2-3
AWGTGGYEQY	TRBV30	TRBJ2-7
ATRREVGNEQF	TRBV7-2	TRBJ2-1
ASSLRQGRDIQY	TRBV7-2	TRBJ2-4
ASSALAGQGANEQF	TRBV5-1	TRBJ2-1